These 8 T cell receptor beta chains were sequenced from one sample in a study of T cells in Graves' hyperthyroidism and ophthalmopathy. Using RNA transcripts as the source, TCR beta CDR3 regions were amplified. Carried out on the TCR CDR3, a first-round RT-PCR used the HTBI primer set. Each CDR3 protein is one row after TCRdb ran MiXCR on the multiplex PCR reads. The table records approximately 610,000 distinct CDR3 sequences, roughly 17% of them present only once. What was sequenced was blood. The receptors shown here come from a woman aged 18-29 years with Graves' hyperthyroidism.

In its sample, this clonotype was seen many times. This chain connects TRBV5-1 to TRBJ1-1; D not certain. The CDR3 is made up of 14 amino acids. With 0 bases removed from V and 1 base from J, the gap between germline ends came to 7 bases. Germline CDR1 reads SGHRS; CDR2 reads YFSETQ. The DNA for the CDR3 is TGCGCCAGCAGCTTGGATGCGGCGAACACTGAAGCTTTCTTT. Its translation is CASSLDAANTEAFF. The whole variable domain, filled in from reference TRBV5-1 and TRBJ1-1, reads KAGVTQTPRYLIKTRGQQVTLSCSPISGHRSVSWYQQTPGQGLQFLFEYFSETQRNKGNFPGRFSGRQFSNSRSEMNVSTLELGDSALYLCASSLDAANTEAFFGQGTRLTVV.

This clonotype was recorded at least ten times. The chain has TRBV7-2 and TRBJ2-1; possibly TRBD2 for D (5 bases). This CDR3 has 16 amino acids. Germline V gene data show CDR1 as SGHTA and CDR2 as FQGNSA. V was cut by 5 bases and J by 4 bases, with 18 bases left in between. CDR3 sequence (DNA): TGTGCCAGCAGCGCCCCCAGAGGGTTAGGATACAATGAGCAGTTCTTC. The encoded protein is CASSAPRGLGYNEQFF.

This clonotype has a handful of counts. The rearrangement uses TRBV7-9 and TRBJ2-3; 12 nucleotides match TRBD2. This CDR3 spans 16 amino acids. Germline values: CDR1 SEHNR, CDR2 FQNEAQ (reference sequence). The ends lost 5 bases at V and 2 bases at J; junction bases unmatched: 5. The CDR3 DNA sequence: TGTGCCAGCAGCGTACTAGCGGGAGGAAACACAGATACGCAGTATTTT. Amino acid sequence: CASSVLAGGNTDTQYF. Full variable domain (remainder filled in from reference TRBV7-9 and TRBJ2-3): DTGVSQNPRHKITKRGQNVTFRCDPISEHNRLYWYRQTLGQGPEFLTYFQNEAQLEKSRLLSDRFSAERPKGSFSTLEIQRTEQGDSAMYLCASSVLAGGNTDTQYFGPGTRLTVL.

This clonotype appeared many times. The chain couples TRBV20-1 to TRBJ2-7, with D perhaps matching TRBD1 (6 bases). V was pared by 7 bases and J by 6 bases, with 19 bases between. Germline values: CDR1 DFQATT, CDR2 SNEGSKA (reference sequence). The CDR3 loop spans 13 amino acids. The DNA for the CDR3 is TGCAGTGTCGCTGACAGGAGGTCATCCGAGCAGTACTTC. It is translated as CSVADRRSSEQYF.

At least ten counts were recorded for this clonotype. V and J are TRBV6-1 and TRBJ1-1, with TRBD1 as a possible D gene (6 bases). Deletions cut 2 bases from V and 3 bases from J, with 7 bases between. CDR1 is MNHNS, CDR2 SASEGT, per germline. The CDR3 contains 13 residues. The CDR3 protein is CASSEYRDTEAFF. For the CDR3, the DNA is TGTGCCAGCAGTGAATACAGGGACACTGAAGCTTTCTTT.

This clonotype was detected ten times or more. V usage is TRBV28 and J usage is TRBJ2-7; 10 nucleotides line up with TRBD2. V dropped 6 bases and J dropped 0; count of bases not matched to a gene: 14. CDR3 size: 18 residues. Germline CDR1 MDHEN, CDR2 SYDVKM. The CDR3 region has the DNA TGTGCCAGCAGCTTCAGGGTTCTAGCGGGAGCTATCTCCTACGAGCAGTACTTC. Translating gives CASSFRVLAGAISYEQYF.

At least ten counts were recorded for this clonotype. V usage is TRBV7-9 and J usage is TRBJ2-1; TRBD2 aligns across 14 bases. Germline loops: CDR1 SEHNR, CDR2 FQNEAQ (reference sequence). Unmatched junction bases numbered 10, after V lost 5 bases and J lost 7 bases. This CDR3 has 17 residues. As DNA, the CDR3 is TGTGCCAGCAGCCTCGGGACTAGCGGGAGAGCTTTTAATGAGCAGTTCTTC. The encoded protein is CASSLGTSGRAFNEQFF.

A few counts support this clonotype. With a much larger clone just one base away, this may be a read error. The CDR3 coding sequence is TGTGCCAGCAGAAAAGCCTGGGGCGTCGTGAACACTGAAGCTTCCTTT. This translates into CASRKAWGVVNTEASF. J is TRBJ1-1 and V is TRBV28, with D possibly being TRBD1 (5 bases). Germline-derived CDR1 and CDR2 are MDHEN and SYDVKM. There are 16 residues in the CDR3.